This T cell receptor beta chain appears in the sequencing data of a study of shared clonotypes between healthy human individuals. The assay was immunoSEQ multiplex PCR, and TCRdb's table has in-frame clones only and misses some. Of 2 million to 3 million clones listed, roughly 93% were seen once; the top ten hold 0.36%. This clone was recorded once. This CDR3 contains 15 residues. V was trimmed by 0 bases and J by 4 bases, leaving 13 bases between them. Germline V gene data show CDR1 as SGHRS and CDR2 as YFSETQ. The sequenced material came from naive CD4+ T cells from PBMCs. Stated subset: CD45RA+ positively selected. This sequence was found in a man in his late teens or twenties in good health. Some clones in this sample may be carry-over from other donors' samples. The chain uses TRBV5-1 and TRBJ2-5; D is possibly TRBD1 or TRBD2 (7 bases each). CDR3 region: CASSLDPRGGETQYF. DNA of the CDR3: TGCGCCAGCAGCTTGGACCCCAGGGGGGGAGAGACCCAGTACTTC. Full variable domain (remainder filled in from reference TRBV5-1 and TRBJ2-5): KAGVTQTPRYLIKTRGQQVTLSCSPISGHRSVSWYQQTPGQGLQFLFEYFSETQRNKGNFPGRFSGRQFSNSRSEMNVSTLELGDSALYLCASSLDPRGGETQYFGPGTRLLVL.